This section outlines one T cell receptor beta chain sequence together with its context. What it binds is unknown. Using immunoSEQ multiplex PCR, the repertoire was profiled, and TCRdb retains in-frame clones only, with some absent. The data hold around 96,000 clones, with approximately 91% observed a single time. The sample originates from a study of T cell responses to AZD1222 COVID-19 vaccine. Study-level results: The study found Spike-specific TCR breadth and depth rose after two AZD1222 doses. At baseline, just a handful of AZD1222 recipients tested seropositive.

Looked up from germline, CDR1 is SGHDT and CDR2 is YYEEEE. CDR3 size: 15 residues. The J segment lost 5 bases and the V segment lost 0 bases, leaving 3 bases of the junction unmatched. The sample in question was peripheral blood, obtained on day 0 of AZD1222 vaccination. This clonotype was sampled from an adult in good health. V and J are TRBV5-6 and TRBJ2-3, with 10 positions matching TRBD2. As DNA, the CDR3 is TGTGCCAGCAGCTTGGAGCGGGGGGGCAAAGATACGCAGTATTTT. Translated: CASSLERGGKDTQYF.